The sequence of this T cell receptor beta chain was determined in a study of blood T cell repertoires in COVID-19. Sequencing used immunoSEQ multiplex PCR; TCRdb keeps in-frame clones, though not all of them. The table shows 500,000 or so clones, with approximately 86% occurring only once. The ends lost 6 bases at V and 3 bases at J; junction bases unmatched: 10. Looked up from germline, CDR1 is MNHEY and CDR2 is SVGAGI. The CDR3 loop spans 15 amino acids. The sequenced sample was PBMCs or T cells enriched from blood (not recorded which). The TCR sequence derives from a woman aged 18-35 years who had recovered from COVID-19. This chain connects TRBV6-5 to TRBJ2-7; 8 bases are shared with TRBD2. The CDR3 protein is CASSSAGDPNYEQYF. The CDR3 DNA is TGTGCCAGCAGCTCAGCGGGGGACCCCAACTACGAGCAGTACTTC.